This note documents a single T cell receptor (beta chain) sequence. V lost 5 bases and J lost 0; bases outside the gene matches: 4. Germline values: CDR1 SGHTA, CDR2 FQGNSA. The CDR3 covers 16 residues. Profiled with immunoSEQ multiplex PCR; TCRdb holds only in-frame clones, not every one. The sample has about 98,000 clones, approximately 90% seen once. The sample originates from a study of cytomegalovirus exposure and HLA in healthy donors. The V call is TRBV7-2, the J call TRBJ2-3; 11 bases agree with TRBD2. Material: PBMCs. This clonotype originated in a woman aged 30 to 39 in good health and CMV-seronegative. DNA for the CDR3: TGTGCCAGCAGCCGCCGGACTAGCGGGAGCACAGATACGCAGTATTTT. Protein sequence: CASSRRTSGSTDTQYF.